This TCR beta chain emerged from a study of PD-1 blockade in classical Hodgkin lymphoma (dated by TCRdb to the early 2020s). A note on the overall study: Nivolumab dosing was 3 mg/kg intravenously every 2 weeks, continuing until either disease progression or unacceptable toxicity. The study used TCR beta sequencing and CyTOF to define a peripheral blood immune signature of response to PD-1 blockade in classical Hodgkin lymphoma.

The germline V gene (reference sequence) yields MNHEY for CDR1 and SMNVEV for CDR2. The junction shows trimming of 9 bases on V and 3 bases on J, plus 21 bases between the germline ends. From the cysteine through the phenylalanine, the CDR3 covers 15 amino acids. The kept DNA is CDR3 alone, 45 bases in frame from the first base. The Qiagen DNeasy kit was used to extract genomic DNA from unsorted PBMCs and from the negatively selected CD4+ and CD8+ fractions. TCR beta CDR3 regions were amplified by immunoSEQ multiplex PCR using primers annealing to V and J segments. A synthetic immune receptor repertoire was used to minimize amplification bias, and any residual bias was removed computationally once sequencing was done. The study's own analysis went as follows. Repertoire diversity was quantified as the Shannon entropy index using custom Python scripts. The unsorted, CD4+ and CD8+ repertoires were each analyzed separately, with the exception of combined analyses, where CD4+ and CD8+ sequences were merged in silico. Clonal expansion was defined as a frequency increase of at least 2-fold after treatment compared with C1D1, and clones undetected at baseline were assigned a pseudocount of 0.5. Singleton clones were defined as clones with 0 or 1 copy at C1D1, and non-singleton clones were defined as clones with 2 or more copies. Clones expanded in unsorted samples were annotated as CD4+, CD8+ or unknown by matching protein sequences in sorted samples from the same patient. Wilcoxon tests on paired samples were used to test diversity changes from C1D1 to C4D1. The table was pulled from immuneACCESS by TCRdb, which kept in-frame rearrangements only. Such tables lose some clones; where checked, under half of the loss comes from unresolved V genes, and the rest has no known cause. From that table come the V and J calls and clone size; the DNA was used to work out D and trimming. This sample holds 85,000 to 90,000 clones; less than 95% were observed only once. The ten most abundant clones make up about 2.9% of the sample.

As regards this clone: This clone's antigen is unknown. No much larger clone exists at a distance of one base, and base qualities are not known.

The time point label here, explained by the study, means: cycle 4 day 1 (C4D1), after 5 to 7 weeks of nivolumab. Every trial patient had relapsed after autologous stem cell transplantation, and cohorts A, B and C differed in prior brentuximab vedotin exposure. The trial cohort comprised 60 or so patients with relapsed/refractory classical Hodgkin lymphoma whose best overall responses were complete response, partial response or progressive disease. In the multi-cohort phase II CheckMate 205 trial, trial patients received single-agent nivolumab. Best overall response was determined by an independent review committee according to the 2007 International Working Group response criteria. Trial PBMCs were collected just before the start of nivolumab (C1D1) and during therapy at cycle 2 day 1 and cycle 4 day 1. After peripheral blood was drawn into 8 mL Vacutainer Cell Preparation Tubes, PBMCs were isolated by centrifugation and then cryopreserved.

The study at large found these results: The study covered only a single clinical trial cohort, and the causes of the repertoire differences, possibly disease activity or prior therapy, were still not defined. Lower diversity was seen in patients whose nivolumab began less than 1 year after ASCT, and these patients were left out of later analyses so that immune reconstitution would not confound the results. Trial patients with a complete response had baseline diversity similar to that of newly diagnosed patients, while partial responders and progressors had significantly lower diversity. Baseline TCR diversity was reported to be lower in newly diagnosed patients than in healthy donors, and even lower in relapsed/refractory patients. A significant rise by C4D1 was seen in CD4+ but not CD8+ TCR diversity (p=0.0027 vs p=0.16), with the rise being most apparent in complete responders (p=0.02).

The source is a human donor with classical Hodgkin lymphoma. The sample consisted of peripheral blood mononuclear cells (PBMCs), taken before the fourth cycle of nivolumab. The receptor chain draws on TRBV27 and TRBJ2-7; the D gene lacks a confident call. The DNA reads as follows: TGTGCCAGTAAGTCTCCGGGCCGATCCTACTACGAGCAGTACTTC. This is translated as CASKSPGRSYYEQYF.